This record looks at one T cell receptor beta chain sequence and its context. This clone was detected a few times. Which antigen it targets is not known. It has no much larger one-base neighbor in the sample; base qualities were not kept. The data were obtained in a study of blood T cell repertoires in COVID-19 (dated by TCRdb to about 2020). Background for the entire study: The collaborator samples originated in the United States, Italy and Spain and spanned the acute and convalescent phases of COVID-19. The prospective study material was composed of cDNA or gDNA derived from T cells, B-cell-depleted T cells, or PBMCs. Deeply sampled blood TCRbeta repertoires from subjects exposed to, actively infected with, or recovered from COVID-19 were included in the dataset. The repertoires were released in a freely available public database meant as a resource for research on the immune response to SARS-CoV-2. Samples were obtained from the ongoing ImmuneRACE study (first 160 participants) and from some 1,200 subjects provided by 6 global collaborators. Sample metadata almost always included a de-identified subject ID, COVID-19 status, age in years and sex. HLA class I and class II types, where available, came from metadata supplied by the sample provider rather than from assay-based typing.

The investigation overall reported the following: How much clinical and demographic metadata was included differed by source and by participant, and the metadata was provided uncurated.

From its cysteine to its phenylalanine, the CDR3 spans 13 amino acids. The retained sequence is limited to the CDR3, 39 bases, with the frame set at the first base. CDR1 is given as LNHDA and CDR2 as SQIVND, both from the germline V gene (reference sequence). The junction carries 12 bases between V and J, which are trimmed by 5 bases and 8 bases respectively. The collaborating institutions used their own protocols to collect whole blood in K2EDTA tubes. Collaborator samples were shipped for TCRbeta analysis as frozen whole blood, isolated PBMCs, or DNA extracted from either sample type. TCRbeta CDR3 regions were amplified from genomic DNA using the immunoSEQ Assay, a bias-controlled multiplex PCR. The source study handled its data this way. Nucleated cell counts per sample were estimated from amplification of reference gene primers within the assay. To quantify the absolute abundance of each unique TCRbeta CDR3 rearrangement, sequence reads were collapsed and filtered. Productive Simpson clonality was computed per sample as the square root of Simpson's diversity index over productive rearrangements. This is the immuneACCESS table as TCRdb keeps it, with only in-frame sequences that have V and J called. A part of the clones is gone; compared with another copy, unresolved V genes explain less than half, and the rest is unexplained. D and trimming come from the DNA, and the V and J calls and clone size come from that table. Here the sample has approximately 80,000 clones; over 80% occur a single time. About 2% of the sample is taken by the ten largest.

Sequenced sample: peripheral blood. This TCR came from a woman between 65 and 79 years old with acute or convalescent COVID-19. The V and J genes are TRBV19 and TRBJ2-2, with no D gene named confidently. Here is the DNA: TGTGCCAGTAGTCCGTTAAGTACTGGGGAGCTGTTTTTT. This yields the protein CASSPLSTGELFF.